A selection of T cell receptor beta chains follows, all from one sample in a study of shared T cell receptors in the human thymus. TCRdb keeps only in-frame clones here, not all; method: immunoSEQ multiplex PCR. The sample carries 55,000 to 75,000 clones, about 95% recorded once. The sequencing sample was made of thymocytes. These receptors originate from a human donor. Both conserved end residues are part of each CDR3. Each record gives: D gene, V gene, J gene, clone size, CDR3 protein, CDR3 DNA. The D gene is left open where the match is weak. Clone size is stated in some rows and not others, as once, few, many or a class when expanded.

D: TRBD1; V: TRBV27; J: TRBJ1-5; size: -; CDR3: CASSPTRKTGGNQPQHF; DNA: TGTGCCAGCAGCCCCACTCGGAAGACAGGGGGGAATCAGCCCCAGCATTTT
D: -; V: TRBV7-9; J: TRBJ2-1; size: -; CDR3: CASSPRGRGDNEQFF; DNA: TGTGCCAGCAGCCCAAGGGGGCGGGGGGACAATGAGCAGTTCTTC
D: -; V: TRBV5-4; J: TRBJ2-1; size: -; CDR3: CASSLTTPRDKLFNEQFF; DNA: TGTGCCAGCAGCTTAACCACACCCCGGGACAAACTTTTCAATGAGCAGTTCTTC
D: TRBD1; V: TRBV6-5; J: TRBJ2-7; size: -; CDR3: CASSSDRVLYEQYF; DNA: TGTGCCAGCAGTTCGGACAGGGTTCTTTACGAGCAGTACTTC
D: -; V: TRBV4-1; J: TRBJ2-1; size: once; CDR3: CASSQDPDTDNEQFF; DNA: TGCGCCAGCAGCCAAGATCCGGACACCGACAATGAGCAGTTCTTC
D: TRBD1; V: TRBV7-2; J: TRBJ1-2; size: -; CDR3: CASSRDRGYGYTF; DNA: TGTGCCAGCAGCCGAGACAGGGGCTATGGCTACACCTTC
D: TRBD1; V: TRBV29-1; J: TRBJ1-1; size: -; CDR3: CSVEALTGLFMNTEAFF; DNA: TGCAGCGTTGAAGCTCTGACAGGGCTTTTCATGAACACTGAAGCTTTCTTT
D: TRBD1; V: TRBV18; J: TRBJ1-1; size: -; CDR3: CASSPEGGQVNTEAFF; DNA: TGTGCCAGCTCACCAGAAGGAGGACAGGTGAACACTGAAGCTTTCTTT
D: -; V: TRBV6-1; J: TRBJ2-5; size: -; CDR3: CASSDDLAGGRRGETQYF; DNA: TGTGCCAGCAGTGACGACCTCGCCGGGGGCAGGCGGGGAGAGACCCAGTACTTC
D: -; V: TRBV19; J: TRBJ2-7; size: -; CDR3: CASSKPGLRPYEQYF; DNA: TGTGCCAGTAGTAAACCGGGACTGAGGCCCTACGAGCAGTACTTC
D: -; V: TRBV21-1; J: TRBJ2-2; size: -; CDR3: CASSNVVPDGGTGELFF; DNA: TGTGCCAGCAGCAATGTTGTTCCGGACGGAGGCACCGGGGAGCTGTTTTTT
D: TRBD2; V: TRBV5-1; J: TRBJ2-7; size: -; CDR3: CASSSPGLAGNLLFYEQYF; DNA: TGCGCCAGCAGCTCGCCGGGACTAGCGGGGAATCTTCTTTTCTACGAGCAGTACTTC
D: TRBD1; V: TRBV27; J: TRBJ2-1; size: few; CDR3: CLTGGTYNEQFF; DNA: TGCCTGACAGGGGGCACCTACAATGAGCAGTTCTTC
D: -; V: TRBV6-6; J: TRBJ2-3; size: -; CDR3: CASSYFGSSTDTQYF; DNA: TGTGCCAGCAGTTACTTTGGATCTAGCACAGATACGCAGTATTTT
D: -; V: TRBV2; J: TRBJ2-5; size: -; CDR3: CASSEGSGEETQYF; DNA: TGTGCCAGCAGTGAAGGGTCAGGGGAAGAGACCCAGTACTTC
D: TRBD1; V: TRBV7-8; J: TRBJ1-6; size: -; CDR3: CASSFNYSDRAEGNSPLHF; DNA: TGTGCCAGCAGCTTTAACTACTCGGACAGGGCGGAGGGAAATTCACCCCTCCACTTT
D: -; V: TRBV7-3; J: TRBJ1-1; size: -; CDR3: CASSLTSKNTEAFF; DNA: TGTGCCAGCAGCTTGACCTCGAAGAACACTGAAGCTTTCTTT
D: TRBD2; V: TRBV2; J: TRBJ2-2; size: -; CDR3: CASSGLAGANTGELFF; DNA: TGTGCCAGCAGTGGGCTAGCGGGGGCGAACACCGGGGAGCTGTTTTTT
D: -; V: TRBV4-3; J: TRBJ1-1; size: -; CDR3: CASRPLGGAVNTEAFF; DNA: TGCGCCAGCCGGCCCCTGGGGGGGGCTGTGAACACTGAAGCTTTCTTT
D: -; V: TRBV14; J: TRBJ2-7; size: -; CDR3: CASSQGTFYERNEQYF; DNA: TGTGCCAGCAGCCAAGGGACGTTCTACGAACGAAACGAGCAGTACTTC
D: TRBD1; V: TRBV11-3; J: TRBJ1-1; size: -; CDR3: CASSPVGGMYTEAFF; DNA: TGTGCCAGCAGCCCTGTAGGGGGCATGTACACTGAAGCTTTCTTT
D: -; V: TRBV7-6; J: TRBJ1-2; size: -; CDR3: CASSSGFGRPRPGYGYTF; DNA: TGTGCCAGCAGCTCAGGGTTTGGCAGGCCCCGGCCGGGGTATGGCTACACCTTC
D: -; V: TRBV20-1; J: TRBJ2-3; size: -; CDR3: CSARPLPQYF; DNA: TGCAGTGCTAGACCCCTTCCGCAGTATTTT
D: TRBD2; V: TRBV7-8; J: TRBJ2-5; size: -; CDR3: CASSSTGGGGFETQYF; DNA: TGTGCCAGCAGCTCAACCGGCGGGGGGGGCTTCGAGACCCAGTACTTC
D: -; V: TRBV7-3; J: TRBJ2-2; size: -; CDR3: CASSLNGDSFTGELFF; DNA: TGTGCCAGCAGCTTAAACGGTGATTCCTTCACCGGGGAGCTGTTTTTT
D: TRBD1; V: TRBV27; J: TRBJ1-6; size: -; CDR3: CASSLMGRRAGTAENSPLHF; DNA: TGTGCCAGCAGTTTAATGGGCAGGAGAGCCGGGACAGCAGAGAATTCACCCCTCCACTTT
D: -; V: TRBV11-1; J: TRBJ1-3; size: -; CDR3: CASRSPNENTIYF; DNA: TGTGCCAGCAGGTCCCCGAACGAGAACACCATATATTTT
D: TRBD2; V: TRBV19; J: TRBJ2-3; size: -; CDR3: CASSTPQTSGSSTDTQYF; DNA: TGTGCCAGTAGTACCCCCCAGACTAGCGGATCTAGCACAGATACGCAGTATTTT
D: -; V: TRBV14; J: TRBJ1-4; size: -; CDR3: CASSQVLQGKEKLFF; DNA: TGTGCCAGCAGCCAAGTCCTGCAGGGGAAGGAAAAACTGTTTTTT
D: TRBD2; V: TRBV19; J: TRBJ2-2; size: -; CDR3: CASSIDRLAGGNTGELFF; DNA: TGTGCCAGTAGTATAGATCGACTAGCGGGGGGCAACACCGGGGAGCTGTTTTTT
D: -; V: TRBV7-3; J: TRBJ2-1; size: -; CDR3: CASSLFIRWPYNEQFF; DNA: TGTGCCAGCAGCTTATTTATCCGCTGGCCCTACAATGAGCAGTTCTTC
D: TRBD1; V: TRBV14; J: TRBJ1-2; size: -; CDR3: CASSHPQDRGDSGGYTF; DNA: TGTGCCAGCAGCCACCCTCAGGACAGGGGGGATTCGGGAGGCTACACCTTC
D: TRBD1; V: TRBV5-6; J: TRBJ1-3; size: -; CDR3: CASSYFRDRGRISGNTIYF; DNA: TGTGCCAGCAGTTATTTCCGGGACAGGGGGCGAATATCTGGAAACACCATATATTTT
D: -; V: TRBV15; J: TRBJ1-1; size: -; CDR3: CATSRDTLWGNTEAFF; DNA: TGTGCCACCAGCAGAGATACTCTTTGGGGGAACACTGAAGCTTTCTTT
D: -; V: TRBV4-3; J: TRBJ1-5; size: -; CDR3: CASSQEYGNLRASNQPQHF; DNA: TGCGCCAGCAGCCAAGAGTACGGAAACCTAAGGGCTAGCAATCAGCCCCAGCATTTT
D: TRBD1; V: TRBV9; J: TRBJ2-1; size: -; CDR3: CASSSARDSYNEQFF; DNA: TGTGCCAGCAGCTCCGCCCGGGACAGCTACAATGAGCAGTTCTTC
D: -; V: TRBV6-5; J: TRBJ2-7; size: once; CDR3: CAGTTQANEQYF; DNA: TGTGCCGGGACGACCCAAGCGAACGAGCAGTACTTC
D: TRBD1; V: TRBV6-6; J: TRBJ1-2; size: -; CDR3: CASSAQGDYGYTF; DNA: TGTGCCAGCAGTGCCCAGGGGGATTATGGCTACACCTTC
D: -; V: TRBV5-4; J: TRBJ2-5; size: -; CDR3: CASSLEAGQETQYF; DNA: TGTGCCAGCAGCTTGGAGGCGGGGCAAGAGACCCAGTACTTC
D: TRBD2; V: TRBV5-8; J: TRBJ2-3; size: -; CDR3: CASTWERGHTDTQYF; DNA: TGTGCCAGCACCTGGGAGCGGGGGCACACAGATACGCAGTATTTT
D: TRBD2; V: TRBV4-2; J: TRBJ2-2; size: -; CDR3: CASSPQNWGGVNTGELFF; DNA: TGTGCCAGCAGCCCCCAGAATTGGGGGGGGGTAAACACCGGGGAGCTGTTTTTT
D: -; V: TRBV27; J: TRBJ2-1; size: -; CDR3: CASSPHSVQPLYNEQFF; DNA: TGTGCCAGCAGTCCACACTCGGTGCAGCCCCTTTACAATGAGCAGTTCTTC
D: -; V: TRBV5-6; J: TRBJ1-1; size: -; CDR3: CASSTNAPGLNTEAFF; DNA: TGTGCCAGCAGCACAAACGCACCCGGGCTGAACACTGAAGCTTTCTTT
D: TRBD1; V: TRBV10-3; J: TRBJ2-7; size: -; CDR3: CAIRRQGDSYEQYF; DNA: TGTGCCATCAGACGACAGGGGGACTCCTACGAGCAGTACTTC
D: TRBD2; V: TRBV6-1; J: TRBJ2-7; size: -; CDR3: CASSEVGRGGQTYEQYF; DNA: TGTGCCAGCAGTGAAGTCGGGAGGGGAGGGCAGACCTACGAGCAGTACTTC
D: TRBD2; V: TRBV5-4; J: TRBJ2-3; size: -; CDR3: CASSLAGGGGDTQYF; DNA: TGTGCCAGCAGCTTGGCCGGCGGGGGTGGAGATACGCAGTATTTT
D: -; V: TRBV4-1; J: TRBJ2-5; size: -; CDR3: CASSQGSCSDDKETQYF; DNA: TGCGCCAGCAGCCAAGGATCCTGCTCGGATGATAAAGAGACCCAGTACTTC
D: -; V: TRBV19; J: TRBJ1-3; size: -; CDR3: CASSTQDSGNTIYF; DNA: TGTGCCAGTAGTACTCAGGACTCTGGAAACACCATATATTTT